The 18 T cell receptor beta chains reported below all come from one sample, sequenced in a study of regulatory T cells in long-lasting Graves disease. The authors built TCR beta libraries using iRepertoire HTBI primers and Arm-PCR of CDR3 regions. MiXCR, applied by TCRdb to the multiplex PCR reads, yields one record per CDR3 protein. The sample yields 400,000 to 600,000 distinct CDR3 sequences, around a fifth seen once. Documented time point: persistent/refractory GD, antithyroid drugs over 5 years with positive TRAb. The authors made the TCR library using RNA they extracted from PBMCs. Sequencing used peripheral blood mononuclear cells (PBMCs), obtained when the disease was refractory, from a patient treated with antithyroid drugs. The receptors shown here come from a female donor with Graves disease.

This clonotype was found many times. This sequence joins TRBV11-2 and TRBJ2-4; no reliable D call. The CDR3 is 14 residues long. V shed 5 bases and J shed 0 bases, with 8 bases lying between them. Germline CDR1 is SGHAT and CDR2 is FQNNGV. As DNA, the CDR3 is TGTGCCAGCAGCGCAATTATAGCCAAAAACATTCAGTACTTC. Translated, it gives CASSAIIAKNIQYF.

The chain joins TRBV5-1 to TRBJ2-7; the D gene is possibly TRBD2 (7 bases). Between the trimmed V and J ends, which lost 4 bases and 7 bases, there was a span of 15 bases. Germline V gives CDR1 SGHRS, CDR2 YFSETQ. This CDR3 is built from 13 residues. The CDR3, as DNA: TGCGCCAGCAGCGTAGGGGGACTACGGGAGCAGTACTTC. Translating it yields CASSVGGLREQYF.

This clonotype showed up just a few times. The chain has TRBV7-2 and TRBJ1-5; D perhaps matches TRBD1 (6 bases). Deletions cut 5 bases from V and 7 bases from J, with 15 bases between. Per germline, CDR1 SGHTA and CDR2 FQGNSA. The CDR3 consists of 14 residues. In DNA form, the CDR3 reads TGTGCCAGCAGCGAAGGGGGGGGAGCCCAGCCCCAGCATTTT. Its translation is CASSEGGGAQPQHF. Complete variable domain (other parts from reference TRBV7-2 and TRBJ1-5): GAGVSQSPSNKVTEKGKDVELRCDPISGHTALYWYRQSLGQGLEFLIYFQGNSAPDKSGLPSDRFSAERTGGSVSTLTIQRTQQEDSAVYLCASSEGGGAQPQHFGDGTRLSIL.

Worth noting for this clonotype: A much larger clone differs by one base, so this may be a read error. The chain is built from TRBV6-1 and TRBJ1-5; 7 bases are shared with TRBD1. The J call is doubtful: the DNA matches TRBJ2-3 better. The CDR3 consists of 15 residues. The germline gives CDR1 MNHNS, CDR2 SASEGT. CDR3 nucleotide sequence: TGTGCCAGCAGCCCCGACAGGGAACGGAGTCAGCCCCAGTATTTT. This codes for CASSPDRERSQPQYF.

This clonotype was observed a handful of times. This chain uses TRBV20-1 with TRBJ1-1; D is perhaps TRBD1 (5 bases). Germline V gene sequence: CDR1 DFQATT, CDR2 SNEGSKA (reference sequence). The CDR3 runs 15 residues. Trimming took off 3 bases at V and 5 bases at J, with 19 bases between the two ends. This CDR3 reads CSASVTRELGTEAFF. In DNA, the CDR3 is TGCAGTGCTAGCGTCACCAGGGAGTTGGGGACTGAAGCTTTCTTT.

As for this clonotype: This could be a read error, since a much larger clone is one nucleotide away. The chain recombines TRBV6-2 or TRBV6-3 with TRBJ1-5; possibly TRBD1 for D (5 bases). The CDR3 consists of 14 residues. CDR1 MNHEY and CDR2 SVGEGT come from the germline V gene. The chain's CDR3 is CAGSYLQGNQPQHF. CDR3 sequence (DNA): TGTGCCGGCAGTTACCTCCAGGGAAATCAGCCCCAGCATTTT.

This clonotype was counted between two and nine times. This chain joins TRBV7-8 and TRBJ2-6; no definite D call. Germline V gives CDR1 SGHVS, CDR2 FQNEAQ. CDR3 length equals 19 residues. The V and J ends lost 4 bases and 0 bases respectively, with 19 bases between them. The CDR3 reads CASSYRPLRRSSGANVLTF. In DNA form, the CDR3 reads TGTGCCAGCAGCTACCGCCCCCTCCGACGGAGCTCTGGGGCCAACGTCCTGACTTTC.

Many counts were recorded for this clonotype. The chain links TRBV6-1 to TRBJ1-2; D gene unclear. This CDR3 has 12 amino acids. The V gene's germline CDR1 is MNHNS and CDR2 SASEGT. Trimming removed 6 bases from V and 0 bases from J, with 5 bases in between. The CDR3 nucleotides read TGTGCCAGCAGAACAACTAACTATGGCTACACCTTC. Protein: CASRTTNYGYTF.

This clonotype was recorded many times. The chain combines TRBV6-5 with TRBJ1-5; unclear D gene. This CDR3 region has 14 residues. V was clipped by 2 bases and J by 0 bases, with 5 bases between them. Germline loops: CDR1 MNHEY, CDR2 SVGAGI. CDR3 residues: CASSYGSSNQPQHF. As DNA, the CDR3 is TGTGCCAGCAGTTACGGGAGTAGCAATCAGCCCCAGCATTTT.

The rearrangement joins TRBV30 to TRBJ2-2, with D possibly TRBD1 on 6 matching bases. Trimming pared 0 bases from V and 8 bases from J, leaving 10 bases between. Germline V gene sequence: CDR1 GTSNPN, CDR2 SVGIG (reference sequence). The CDR3 sequence is 13 residues long. The CDR3 DNA follows: TGTGCCTGGAGTGTAGGACAGTCGGGGGAGCTGTTTTTT. Translating gives CAWSVGQSGELFF.

This clonotype was counted at least ten times. The chain recombines TRBV28 with TRBJ2-5; 9 nucleotides line up with TRBD2. Trimming at V came to 1 base and at J to 6 bases, leaving 9 bases not matched to a gene. Germline CDR1 reads MDHEN; CDR2 reads SYDVKM. The length of the CDR3 is 16 residues. The CDR3 region is CASSLFGLAGSKTQYF. CDR3 DNA: TGTGCCAGCAGTTTATTCGGGCTAGCGGGGAGTAAGACCCAGTACTTC.

In the case of this clonotype: A junction end diverges from the germline sequence, so it may reflect a read error. This chain links TRBV20-1 with TRBJ2-4, with D perhaps being TRBD1 or TRBD2 (5 bases each). There are 11 residues in the CDR3. From germline, CDR1 is DFQATT and CDR2 SNEGSKA (reference sequence). Here the CDR3 DNA reads TGCAGTGCTGTGGACACTCAAGCGGTTAGCTTC. The encoded protein is CSAVDTQAVSF.

The chain has TRBV7-6 and TRBJ2-1; 7 bases are a match to TRBD1. This CDR3 spans 15 amino acids. Per the germline V gene, CDR1 is SGHVS and CDR2 is FNYEAQ. V shed 2 bases, J shed 0 bases, and the junction held 1 base outside the gene matches. The CDR3 sequence is CASSLRTGSYNEQFF. CDR3 in DNA: TGTGCCAGCAGCTTACGGACAGGCTCCTACAATGAGCAGTTCTTC.

This clonotype occurred many times. The CDR3: CASSGAIHQPQHF. In DNA form, the CDR3 reads TGTGCCAGCTCGGGGGCGATACATCAGCCCCAGCATTTT. The chain uses TRBV27 and TRBJ1-5; D is possibly TRBD1 (6 bases). The germline V and J ends were trimmed by 8 bases and 5 bases, with 13 bases remaining between them. The germline gives CDR1 MNHEY, CDR2 SMNVEV (reference sequence). The CDR3 is 13 residues long.

This clonotype was detected ten times or more. The V gene is TRBV7-9, the J gene TRBJ2-7; 11 nucleotides agree with TRBD1. The germline gives CDR1 SEHNR, CDR2 FQNEAQ (reference sequence). This CDR3 region has 14 residues. After removal of 5 bases from V and 5 bases from J, the junction contained 5 bases not matched to a gene. CDR3 DNA: TGTGCCAGCAGCCAGACGGACAGGGGGCACGAGCAGTACTTC. Its protein is CASSQTDRGHEQYF.

This clonotype was recorded a few times. The chain carries TRBV20-1 and TRBJ2-2, with D unresolved. V shed 6 bases and J shed 5 bases, with 13 bases lying between them. Germline V gene data show CDR1 as DFQATT and CDR2 as SNEGSKA (reference sequence). The CDR3 is made up of 13 amino acids. The CDR3 region is CSAVPSTTGELFF. CDR3 nucleotide sequence: TGCAGTGCCGTACCTAGTACAACCGGGGAGCTGTTTTTT.

This clonotype was recorded at least ten times. V gene TRBV28 combines with J gene TRBJ2-2, with a tentative D call TRBD1 (6 bases). CDR3 length equals 14 residues. V was clipped by 6 bases and J by 1 base, with 9 bases between them. Germline lookup yields CDR1 MDHEN and CDR2 SYDVKM. The CDR3 DNA reads as TGTGCCAGCAGCTCGGGACAGAACACCGGGGAGCTGTTTTTT. Translated: CASSSGQNTGELFF.

This clonotype appeared many times. The chain recombines TRBV12-5 with TRBJ1-5; the D gene is possibly TRBD1 (5 bases). Trimming left V 7 bases short and J 4 bases short, with 11 bases between. Germline CDR1 and CDR2: LGHNT and FRNRAP. The CDR3 is made up of 13 amino acids. The CDR3: CASAPGSNQPQHF. In DNA form, the CDR3 reads TGTGCTAGTGCTCCAGGGTCTAATCAGCCCCAGCATTTT. The variable domain in full, with the rest retrieved from reference TRBV12-5 and TRBJ1-5, is DARVTQTPRHKVTEMGQEVTMRCQPILGHNTVFWYRQTMMQGLELLAYFRNRAPLDDSGMPKDRFSAEMPDATLATLKIQPSEPRDSAVYFCASAPGSNQPQHFGDGTRLSIL.